This TCR beta chain was identified in a study of cytomegalovirus exposure and HLA in healthy donors. The PCR used 60 Vbeta and 13 Jbeta primers. Generated by immunoSEQ multiplex PCR, the TCRdb table keeps only in-frame clones and is missing some. The sample comprises 150,000 to 200,000 clones, approximately 83% of which are singletons, and roughly 1.4% rests with the top ten. This TCR was sampled from a woman in her late teens or twenties in good health and CMV-seronegative. The material sequenced was PBMCs.

CDR3 sequence reads: CASSPLPAAYNEQFF. In DNA, the CDR3 is TGTGCCAGCTCACCACTCCCAGCGGCCTACAATGAGCAGTTCTTC. The genes are TRBV18 and TRBJ2-1, with a possible D match to TRBD2 (5 bases). V lost 1 base to trimming and J lost 2 bases, with 9 bases between them. Germline V gene data show CDR1 as KGHSH and CDR2 as LQKENI. The CDR3 runs 15 residues. The full variable domain, its missing parts supplied by reference TRBV18 and TRBJ2-1, is NAGVMQNPRHLVRRRGQEARLRCSPMKGHSHVYWYRQLPEEGLKFMVYLQKENIIDESGMPKERFSAEFPKEGPSILRIQQVVRGDSAAYFCASSPLPAAYNEQFFGPGTRLTVL.